The 9 T cell receptor beta chains given below trace back to one sample, sequenced in a study of cytomegalovirus exposure and HLA in healthy donors. Measured with immunoSEQ multiplex PCR; TCRdb has only the in-frame clones, and not every one. Of 160,000 or so clones detected, around four fifths appear once; the ten largest clones hold 2% to 2.5%. Sequenced sample: PBMCs. These receptors all come from a man aged 30 to 39 in good health and CMV-seropositive.

The rearrangement links TRBV2 to TRBJ2-6, with 8 bases aligning to TRBD1. CDR1 SNHLY and CDR2 FYNNEI come from the germline V gene. The CDR3 totals 15 residues. V shed 7 bases and J 4 bases; nucleotides not matched to a gene: 6. Here the CDR3 reads CASIQGAGGANVLTF. CDR3 DNA: TGTGCCAGCATCCAGGGGGCGGGAGGGGCCAACGTCCTGACTTTC.

This sequence joins TRBV5-1 and TRBJ2-7, with 10 bases matching TRBD1. Germline values: CDR1 SGHRS, CDR2 YFSETQ. There are 14 residues in the CDR3. The trim removed 4 bases at V and 5 bases at J, leaving 6 bases unmatched. CDR3 coding DNA: TGCGCCAGCAGCCGGGGACAGGGGACGCACGAGCAGTACTTC. This encodes CASSRGQGTHEQYF.

The rearrangement uses TRBV2 and TRBJ2-5; D gene unclear. This CDR3 comprises 13 residues. CDR1 SNHLY and CDR2 FYNNEI come from the germline V gene. V lost 4 bases and J lost 4, with 10 bases in between. The CDR3 protein is CASSGLSGETQYF. CDR3 in DNA: TGTGCCAGCAGTGGGTTGTCAGGAGAGACCCAGTACTTC.

V is TRBV29-1 and J is TRBJ2-6; D perhaps matches TRBD1 (5 bases). The V end was cut by 5 bases, the J end by 0 bases, with 8 bases between. This CDR3 has 14 amino acids. Germline values: CDR1 SQVTM, CDR2 ANQGSEA. The CDR3 sequence: CSVTTASGANVLTF. CDR3 nucleotide sequence: TGCAGCGTTACGACAGCCTCTGGGGCCAACGTCCTGACTTTC. The full variable domain, rest sourced from reference TRBV29-1 and TRBJ2-6, is SAVISQKPSRDICQRGTSLTIQCQVDSQVTMMFWYRQQPGQSLTLIATANQGSEATYESGFVIDKFPISRPNLTFSTLTVSNMSPEDSSIYLCSVTTASGANVLTFGAGSRLTVL.

V gene TRBV5-4 combines with J gene TRBJ1-3, with a tentative D call TRBD1 (6 bases). Germline-derived CDR1 and CDR2 are SGHNT and YYREEE (reference sequence). The CDR3 totals 13 residues. V shed 4 bases and J shed 4 bases, with 9 bases lying between them. CDR3 amino acids: CASSTGQGNTIYF. The CDR3 DNA sequence: TGTGCCAGCAGCACAGGACAGGGAAACACCATATATTTT.

The rearrangement joins TRBV11-1 to TRBJ1-2; 7 bases are shared with TRBD1. V gave up 4 bases and J gave up 2 bases; unmatched junction bases: 1. CDR3 size: 13 residues. Looked up from germline, CDR1 is SGHAT and CDR2 is FQDESV (reference sequence). In nucleotides, the CDR3 is TGTGCCAGCAGCTCGACAGGGAACTATGGCTACACCTTC. It is translated as CASSSTGNYGYTF.

The V gene is TRBV6-5, the J gene TRBJ2-4; D gene unclear. CDR3 length equals 13 residues. Germline V lookup: CDR1 MNHEY, CDR2 SVGAGI. V dropped 6 bases and J dropped 8 bases, with 14 bases sitting between them. For the CDR3, the DNA is TGTGCCAGCAGCCTGACCCGAGGAGACATTCAGTACTTC. Translation gives CASSLTRGDIQYF.

V usage is TRBV19 and J usage is TRBJ1-1, with D possibly matching TRBD1 (5 bases). The CDR3 is 14 amino acids. Germline-derived CDR1 and CDR2 are LNHDA and SQIVND (reference sequence). Trimming removed 6 bases from V and 1 base from J, with 12 bases in between. Here the CDR3 DNA reads TGTGCCAGTAGCGCGGGGGTAGCGAACACTGAAGCTTTCTTT. It yields the protein CASSAGVANTEAFF. Based on the CDR3 plus reference TRBV19 and TRBJ1-1, the full variable domain is DGGITQSPKYLFRKEGQNVTLSCEQNLNHDAMYWYRQDPGQGLRLIYYSQIVNDFQKGDIAEGYSVSREKKESFPLTVTSAQKNPTAFYLCASSAGVANTEAFFGQGTRLTVV.

The rearrangement uses TRBV9 and TRBJ2-7; 8 bases agree with TRBD2. Germline-derived CDR1 and CDR2 are SGDLS and YYNGEE. Unmatched junction bases numbered 3, after V lost 0 bases and J lost 4 bases. The CDR3 extends over 14 amino acids. Here the CDR3 DNA reads TGTGCCAGCAGCGTAGCCCCGGGGGGGTACGAGCAGTACTTC. Protein product: CASSVAPGGYEQYF.